This TCR beta chain was retrieved from a study of regulatory T cells in long-lasting Graves disease. This clonotype was picked up a small number of times. CDR3 length equals 14 residues. Trimming shortened V by 4 bases and J by 4 bases, and 14 bases separated the two germline ends. From germline, CDR1 is SGHKS and CDR2 YYEKEE (reference sequence). Regarding time point: newly diagnosed GD, antithyroid drugs for less than 3 months. Making the TCR library involved RNA that had been extracted from PBMCs. Arm-PCR of CDR3 regions with iRepertoire HTBI primers generated TCR beta libraries. Using its own MiXCR run on the multiplex PCR reads, TCRdb lists one record per CDR3 protein. The table lists around 450,000 distinct CDR3 sequences, over 12% of them singletons. The sample also formed part of further work on T cells in Graves' hyperthyroidism and ophthalmopathy.

V gene TRBV5-5 combines with J gene TRBJ1-2; D is undetermined. This TCR was sampled from a woman between 40 and 50 years old with Graves disease. The specimen was peripheral blood mononuclear cells (PBMCs), collected at new diagnosis, from a patient treated with antithyroid drugs. The CDR3 sequence is CASSRVNSRYGYTF. CDR3 nucleotides: TGTGCCAGCAGCCGAGTTAACAGTCGCTATGGCTACACCTTC. The full variable domain, in which reference TRBV5-5 and TRBJ1-2 provide the parts outside the CDR3, is DAGVTQSPTHLIKTRGQQVTLRCSPISGHKSVSWYQQVLGQGPQFIFQYYEKEERGRGNFPDRFSARQFPNYSSELNVNALLLGDSALYLCASSRVNSRYGYTFGSGTRLTVV.